The 13 T cell receptor beta chains presented below share a single source sample, sequenced in a study of identical twins. MiXCR, run by TCRdb on the 5' RACE reads, gives a single entry per CDR3 protein. The sample holds approximately 700,000 distinct CDR3 sequences, about 20% seen once. These sequences were also reported in another study, on T cells expressing NK-cell markers.

Sequencing was done on a sample of PBMCs. Receptor source: a woman aged 18-35 years in good health.

The CDR3 nucleotides are TGTGCCAGCAGCCAATCGGAGGGGCCCGAGCAGTACTTC. Protein: CASSQSEGPEQYF. This rearrangement joins TRBV12-3 or TRBV12-4 to TRBJ2-7; D is perhaps TRBD2 (6 bases). With 6 bases removed from V and 6 bases from J, the gap between germline ends came to 15 bases. The CDR3 is 13 residues long.

This clonotype was counted ten times or more. This chain links TRBV20-1 with TRBJ1-1, with D unclear. The V end was cut by 0 bases, the J end by 2 bases, with 4 bases between. Germline V gene lookup returns CDR1 DFQATT and CDR2 SNEGSKA (reference sequence). The CDR3 is made up of 12 amino acids. The CDR3 spells CSARDVNTEAFF. Here the CDR3 DNA reads TGCAGTGCTAGAGATGTTAACACTGAAGCTTTCTTT.

This clonotype was detected a few times. The chain uses TRBV7-9 and TRBJ2-1, with 7 bases that match TRBD2. From germline, CDR1 is SEHNR and CDR2 FQNEAQ (reference sequence). With 5 bases clipped from V and 7 bases from J, the junction kept 5 bases outside the gene matches. CDR3 length: 13 amino acids. The CDR3: CASSPPGRNEQFF. The CDR3 bases are TGTGCCAGCAGCCCCCCCGGGAGGAATGAGCAGTTCTTC.

The rearrangement links TRBV20-1 to TRBJ2-1; D call uncertain. Per germline, CDR1 DFQATT and CDR2 SNEGSKA (reference sequence). Trimming pared 3 bases from V and 6 bases from J, leaving 12 bases between. The CDR3 runs 13 residues. DNA of the CDR3: TGCAGTGCTAGCGCCCCCCTGGGCAATGAGCAGTTCTTC. This encodes CSASAPLGNEQFF.

The rearrangement links TRBV20-1 to TRBJ1-4; D is unresolved. V dropped 0 bases and J dropped 3 bases, with 5 bases sitting between them. The CDR3 has 13 amino acids. CDR1 and CDR2 (germline): DFQATT, SNEGSKA (reference sequence). CDR3 in DNA: TGCAGTGCTAGAGATCCCCCTAATGAAAAACTGTTTTTT. This translates into CSARDPPNEKLFF.

V gene TRBV21-1 combines with J gene TRBJ2-2. TRBV21-1 is a pseudogene. The CDR3 spans 12 residues. The CDR3 DNA reads TGTGCCAGCAGCAAAGAGACCGGGGAGCTGTTTTTT. It encodes CASSKETGELFF.

This chain connects TRBV19 to TRBJ2-7; 7 bases align to TRBD2. Germline lookup yields CDR1 LNHDA and CDR2 SQIVND (reference sequence). Trimming at V came to 3 bases and at J to 4 bases, leaving 9 bases not matched to a gene. The CDR3 covers 15 residues. This CDR3 is CASSMNGRGIYEQYF. CDR3 coding DNA: TGTGCCAGTAGTATGAACGGGCGGGGGATATACGAGCAGTACTTC.

This clonotype was found a few times. This rearrangement joins TRBV7-9 to TRBJ2-3, with 9 bases aligning to TRBD2. Germline CDR1 SEHNR, CDR2 FQNEAQ (reference sequence). The CDR3 is made up of 13 amino acids. The V segment lost 8 bases and the J segment 6 bases; nucleotides outside the gene matches: 6. CDR3 protein: CASLSGLADTQYF. The CDR3 DNA sequence: TGTGCCAGCCTCTCTGGACTAGCGGATACGCAGTATTTT.

The CDR3 region has the DNA TGTGCCAGCAGCTTAATTTATTCCCGGCCGGGCGGAAACACCATATATTTT. It translates to CASSLIYSRPGGNTIYF. The chain uses TRBV5-6 and TRBJ1-3; D unresolved. From germline, CDR1 is SGHDT and CDR2 YYEEEE. V gave up 2 bases and J gave up 4 bases, with 19 bases separating them. This CDR3 is built from 17 residues.

The rearrangement joins TRBV5-5 to TRBJ2-3, with 9 bases aligning to TRBD1. The trim removed 0 bases at V and 3 bases at J, leaving 11 bases unmatched. The V gene's germline CDR1 is SGHKS and CDR2 YYEKEE (reference sequence). CDR3 length: 18 amino acids. The CDR3 loop reads CASSLGAGTGLWTDTQYF. In DNA form, the CDR3 reads TGTGCCAGCAGCTTGGGCGCCGGGACAGGGCTTTGGACAGATACGCAGTATTTT. Using reference TRBV5-5 and TRBJ2-3 for the parts outside the CDR3, the full variable domain is DAGVTQSPTHLIKTRGQQVTLRCSPISGHKSVSWYQQVLGQGPQFIFQYYEKEERGRGNFPDRFSARQFPNYSSELNVNALLLGDSALYLCASSLGAGTGLWTDTQYFGPGTRLTVL.

This clonotype was seen ten or more times. The V call is TRBV12-3 or TRBV12-4, the J call TRBJ2-3; the D gene is possibly TRBD2 (5 bases). The CDR3 is made up of 11 amino acids. V was pared by 6 bases and J by 5 bases, with 6 bases between. The CDR3 here is CASRAGDTQYF. In DNA, the CDR3 is TGTGCCAGCAGGGCGGGAGATACGCAGTATTTT.

The chain combines TRBV7-3 with TRBJ2-3; D tentatively fits TRBD1 or TRBD2 (5 bases each). Between the trimmed V and J ends, which lost 4 bases and 2 bases, there was a span of 10 bases. From germline, CDR1 is SGHTA and CDR2 FQGTGA. The CDR3 length is 14 residues. The CDR3 protein is CASSSWDHTDTQYF. Here the CDR3 DNA reads TGTGCCAGCAGCTCATGGGACCACACAGATACGCAGTATTTT.

This clonotype was seen a few times. The chain links TRBV7-2 to TRBJ1-3, with D hard to call. The CDR3 contains 11 residues. CDR1 and CDR2 from the germline V gene are SGHTA and FQGNSA. Between the trimmed V and J ends, which lost 10 bases and 4 bases, there was a span of 8 bases. The CDR3 bases are TGTGCCATCCCGTTCGGAAACACCATATATTTT. Translated: CAIPFGNTIYF.